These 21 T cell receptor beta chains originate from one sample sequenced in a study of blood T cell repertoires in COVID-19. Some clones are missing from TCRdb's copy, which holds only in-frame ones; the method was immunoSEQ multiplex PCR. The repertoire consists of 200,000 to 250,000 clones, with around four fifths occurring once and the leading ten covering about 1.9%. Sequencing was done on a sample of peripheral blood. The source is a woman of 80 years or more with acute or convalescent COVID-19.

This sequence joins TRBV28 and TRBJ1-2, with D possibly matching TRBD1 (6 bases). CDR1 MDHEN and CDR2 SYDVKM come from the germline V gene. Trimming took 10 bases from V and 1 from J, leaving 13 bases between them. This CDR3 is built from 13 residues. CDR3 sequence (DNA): TGTGCCACCTACGACAGGTATAACTATGGCTACACCTTC. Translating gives CATYDRYNYGYTF.

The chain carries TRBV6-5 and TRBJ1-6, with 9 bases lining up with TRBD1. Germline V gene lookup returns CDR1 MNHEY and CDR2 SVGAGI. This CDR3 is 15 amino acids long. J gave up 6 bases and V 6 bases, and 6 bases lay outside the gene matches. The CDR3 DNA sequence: TGTGCCAGCAGCCAAGGGACAGGGACTAATTCACCCCTCCACTTT. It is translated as CASSQGTGTNSPLHF.

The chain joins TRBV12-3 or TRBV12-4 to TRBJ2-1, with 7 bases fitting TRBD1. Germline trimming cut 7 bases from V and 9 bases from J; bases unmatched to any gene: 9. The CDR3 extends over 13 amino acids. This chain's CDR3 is CASTPTGISEQFF. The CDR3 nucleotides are TGTGCCAGCACCCCGACAGGGATAAGTGAGCAGTTCTTC.

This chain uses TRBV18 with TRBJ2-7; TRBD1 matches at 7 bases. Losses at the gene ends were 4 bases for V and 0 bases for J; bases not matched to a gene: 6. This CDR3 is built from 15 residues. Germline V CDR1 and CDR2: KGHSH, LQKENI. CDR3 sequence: CASSLRGTASYEQYF. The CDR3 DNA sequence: TGTGCCAGCTCACTACGTGGGACAGCCTCCTACGAGCAGTACTTC.

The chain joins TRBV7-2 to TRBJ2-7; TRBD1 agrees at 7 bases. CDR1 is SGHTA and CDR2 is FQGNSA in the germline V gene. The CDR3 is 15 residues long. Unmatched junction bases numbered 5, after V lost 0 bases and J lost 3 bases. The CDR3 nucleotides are TGTGCCAGCAGCTTAGCGGGACAGCCCAGCTACGAGCAGTACTTC. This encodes CASSLAGQPSYEQYF.

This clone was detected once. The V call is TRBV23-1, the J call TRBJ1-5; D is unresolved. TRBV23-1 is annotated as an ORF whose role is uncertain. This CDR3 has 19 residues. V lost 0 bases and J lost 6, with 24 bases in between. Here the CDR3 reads CASSQSLITPPRSTQPQHF. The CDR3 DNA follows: TGCGCCAGCAGTCAATCGCTAATCACACCTCCTCGGAGTACTCAGCCCCAGCATTTT.

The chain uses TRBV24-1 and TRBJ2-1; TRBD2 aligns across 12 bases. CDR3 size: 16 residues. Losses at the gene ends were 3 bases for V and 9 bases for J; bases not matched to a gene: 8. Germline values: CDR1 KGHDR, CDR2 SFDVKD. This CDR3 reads CATSDPGLAGKGEQFF. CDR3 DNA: TGTGCCACCAGTGATCCAGGACTAGCGGGGAAGGGTGAGCAGTTCTTC.

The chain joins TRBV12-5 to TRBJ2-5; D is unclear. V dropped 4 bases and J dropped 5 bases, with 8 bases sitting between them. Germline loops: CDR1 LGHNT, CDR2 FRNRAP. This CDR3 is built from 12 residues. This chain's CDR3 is CASGSAGETQYF. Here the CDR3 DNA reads TGTGCTAGTGGTTCAGCCGGGGAGACCCAGTACTTC.

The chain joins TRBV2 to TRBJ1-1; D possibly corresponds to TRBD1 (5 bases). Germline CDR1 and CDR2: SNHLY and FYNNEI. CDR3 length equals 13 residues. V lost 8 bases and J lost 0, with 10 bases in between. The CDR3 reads CASLRGMNTEAFF. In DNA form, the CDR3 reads TGTGCCAGCCTAAGGGGCATGAACACTGAAGCTTTCTTT.

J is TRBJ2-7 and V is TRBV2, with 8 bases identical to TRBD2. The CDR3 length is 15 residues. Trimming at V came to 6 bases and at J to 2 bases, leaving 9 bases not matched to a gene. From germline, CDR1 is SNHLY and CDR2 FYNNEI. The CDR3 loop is CASRGAAGAPYEQYF. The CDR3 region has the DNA TGTGCCAGCAGGGGGGCAGCGGGGGCCCCCTACGAGCAGTACTTC.

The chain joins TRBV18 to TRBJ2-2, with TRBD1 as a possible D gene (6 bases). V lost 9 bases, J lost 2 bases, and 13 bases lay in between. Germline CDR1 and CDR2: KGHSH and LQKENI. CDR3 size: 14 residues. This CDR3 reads CASSGQINTGELFF. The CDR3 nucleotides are TGTGCCAGTTCTGGACAGATCAACACCGGGGAGCTGTTTTTT.

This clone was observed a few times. The CDR3 protein is CASSPRQGVTGNTIYF. CDR3 nucleotide sequence: TGTGCCAGCAGCCCCAGACAGGGAGTAACTGGAAACACCATATATTTT. This sequence joins TRBV5-4 and TRBJ1-3; 7 bases agree with TRBD1. V shed 4 bases, J shed 2 bases, and the junction held 9 bases outside the gene matches. The CDR3 is made up of 16 amino acids. CDR1 and CDR2 from the germline V gene are SGHNT and YYREEE (reference sequence).

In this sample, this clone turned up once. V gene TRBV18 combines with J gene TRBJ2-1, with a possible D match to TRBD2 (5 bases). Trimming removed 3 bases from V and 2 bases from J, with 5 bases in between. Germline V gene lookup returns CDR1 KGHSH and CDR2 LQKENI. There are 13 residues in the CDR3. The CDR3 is CASSPGTYNEQFF. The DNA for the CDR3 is TGTGCCAGCTCACCCGGGACCTACAATGAGCAGTTCTTC.

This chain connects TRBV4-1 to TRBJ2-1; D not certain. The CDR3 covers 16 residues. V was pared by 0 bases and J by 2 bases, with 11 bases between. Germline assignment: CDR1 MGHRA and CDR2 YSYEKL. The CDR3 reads CASSQDVAIPYNEQFF. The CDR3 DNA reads TGCGCCAGCAGCCAAGATGTAGCCATCCCCTACAATGAGCAGTTCTTC.

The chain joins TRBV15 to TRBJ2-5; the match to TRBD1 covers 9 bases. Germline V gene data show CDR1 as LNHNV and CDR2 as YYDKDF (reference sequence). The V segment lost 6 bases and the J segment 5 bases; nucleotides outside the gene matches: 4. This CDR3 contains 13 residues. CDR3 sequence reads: CATRQGARETQYF. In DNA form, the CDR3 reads TGTGCCACCAGACAGGGGGCAAGGGAGACCCAGTACTTC.

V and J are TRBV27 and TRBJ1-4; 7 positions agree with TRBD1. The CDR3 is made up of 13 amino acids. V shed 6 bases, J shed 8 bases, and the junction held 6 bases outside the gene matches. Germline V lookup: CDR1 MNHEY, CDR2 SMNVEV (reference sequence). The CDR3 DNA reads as TGTGCCAGCAGACCAGGGACAGTGGAAAAACTGTTTTTT. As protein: CASRPGTVEKLFF. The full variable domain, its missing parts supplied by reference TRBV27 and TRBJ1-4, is EAQVTQNPRYLITVTGKKLTVTCSQNMNHEYMSWYRQDPGLGLRQIYYSMNVEVTDKGDVPEGYKVSRKEKRNFPLILESPSPNQTSLYFCASRPGTVEKLFFGSGTQLSVL.

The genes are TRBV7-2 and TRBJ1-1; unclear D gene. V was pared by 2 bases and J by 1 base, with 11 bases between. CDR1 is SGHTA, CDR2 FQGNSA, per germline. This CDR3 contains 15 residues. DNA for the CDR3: TGTGCCAGCAGCTTATTAAACAGTAAGAACACTGAAGCTTTCTTT. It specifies CASSLLNSKNTEAFF.

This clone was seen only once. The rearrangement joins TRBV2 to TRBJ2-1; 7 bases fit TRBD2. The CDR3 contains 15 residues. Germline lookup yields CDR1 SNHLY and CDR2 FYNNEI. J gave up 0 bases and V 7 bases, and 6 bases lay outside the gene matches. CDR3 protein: CASNPGLSSYNEQFF. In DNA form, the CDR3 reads TGTGCCAGCAATCCGGGACTATCCTCCTACAATGAGCAGTTCTTC.

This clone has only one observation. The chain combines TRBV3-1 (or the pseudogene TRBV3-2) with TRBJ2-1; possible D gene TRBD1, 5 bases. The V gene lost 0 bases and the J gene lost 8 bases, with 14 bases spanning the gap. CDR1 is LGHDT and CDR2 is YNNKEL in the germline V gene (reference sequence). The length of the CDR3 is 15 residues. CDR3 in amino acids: CASSQDPLIGDEQFF. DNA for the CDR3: TGTGCCAGCAGCCAAGATCCGTTAATAGGGGATGAGCAGTTCTTC.

CDR3 sequence (DNA): TGTGCCATTTCCCGGGACAGGGGCAACACCGGGGAGCTGTTTTTT. It is translated as CAISRDRGNTGELFF. The chain has TRBV10-3 and TRBJ2-2, with 10 bases matching TRBD1. V was clipped by 9 bases and J by 2 bases; unmatched bases: 6. The CDR3 covers 15 residues. Germline values: CDR1 ENHRY, CDR2 SYGVKD.

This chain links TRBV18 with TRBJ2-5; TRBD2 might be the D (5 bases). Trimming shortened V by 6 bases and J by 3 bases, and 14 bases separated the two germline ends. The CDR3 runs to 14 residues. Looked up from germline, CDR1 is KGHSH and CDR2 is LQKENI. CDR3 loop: CASSPDLAKETQYF. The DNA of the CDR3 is TGTGCCAGCTCTCCGGACTTGGCAAAAGAGACCCAGTACTTC. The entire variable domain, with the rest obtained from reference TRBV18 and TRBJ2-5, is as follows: NAGVMQNPRHLVRRRGQEARLRCSPMKGHSHVYWYRQLPEEGLKFMVYLQKENIIDESGMPKERFSAEFPKEGPSILRIQQVVRGDSAAYFCASSPDLAKETQYFGPGTRLLVL.